A single sample is the source of the 27 T cell receptor beta chains below, sequenced in a study of molecular identifiers for immune sequencing clone quantification. A single record per CDR3 protein comes from TCRdb applying MiXCR to the PCR reads. The sample yields about half a million distinct CDR3 sequences, about 25% seen once. The sequencing input was naive CD8+ T cells from blood, with Jurkat cell RNA spiked in. As for subset: FACS-sorted CD8+CD4-CCR7+CD45RA+ naive T cells. These receptors all come from a human donor in good health. Some libraries in this study had Jurkat cell RNA spiked in.

This clonotype was recorded a few times. The chain links TRBV5-4 to TRBJ2-7, with 7 bases matching TRBD1. Germline V CDR1 and CDR2: SGHNT, YYREEE (reference sequence). Unmatched junction bases numbered 3, after V lost 0 bases and J lost 6 bases. The CDR3 consists of 13 residues. The CDR3 spells CASSLEGAVEQYF. CDR3 coding DNA: TGTGCCAGCAGCTTGGAGGGGGCGGTCGAGCAGTACTTC.

In this sample, this clonotype turned up a few times. This chain uses TRBV6-2 or TRBV6-3 with TRBJ2-7; D tentatively reads TRBD1 or TRBD2 (6 bases each). With 0 bases removed from V and 5 bases from J, the gap between germline ends came to 11 bases. CDR1 and CDR2 from the germline V gene are MNHEY and SVGEGT. This CDR3 is built from 14 residues. CDR3: CASSYSMGGNEQYF. As DNA, the CDR3 is TGTGCCAGCAGTTACTCGATGGGGGGCAACGAGCAGTACTTC.

In this sample, this clonotype turned up many times. The rearrangement links TRBV2 to TRBJ1-5; 7 bases fit TRBD1. The V gene end was trimmed by 5 bases and the J gene end by 0 bases; junction bases not matched to a gene: 13. The CDR3 has 18 amino acids. Looked up from germline, CDR1 is SNHLY and CDR2 is FYNNEI. The CDR3: CASSPTNPGQASNQPQHF. The CDR3 DNA reads as TGTGCCAGCAGTCCCACCAATCCCGGACAGGCTAGCAATCAGCCCCAGCATTTT.

On this clonotype: A much larger clone sits a single nucleotide away, making a read error possible. The CDR3 nucleotides read TGTGCCAGCAGCCAAGGAGCCTGGATCAACACAGATACGCAGTATTTT. The encoded protein is CASSQGAWINTDTQYF. This chain joins TRBV3-1 and TRBJ2-3; D unclear. Germline V CDR1 and CDR2: LGHDT, YNNKEL (reference sequence). The CDR3 covers 16 residues. V lost 1 base and J 2 bases, leaving 13 bases between the germline ends.

The chain combines TRBV30 with TRBJ2-7, with 9 bases fitting TRBD1. Trimming took 2 bases from V and 2 from J; bases not matched to a gene: 4. This CDR3 spans 14 amino acids. Germline V lookup: CDR1 GTSNPN, CDR2 SVGIG (reference sequence). Here the CDR3 reads CAWSPTGGTYEQYF. CDR3 nucleotide sequence: TGTGCCTGGAGTCCGACAGGGGGAACCTACGAGCAGTACTTC.

This clonotype has only a few counts. The chain joins TRBV6-1 to TRBJ2-2, with TRBD1 matching 8 bases. Germline V gene data show CDR1 as MNHNS and CDR2 as SASEGT. The CDR3 has 14 residues. J was trimmed by 0 bases and V by 7 bases; bases with no gene match: 1. The CDR3 protein is CASTTGANTGELFF. The CDR3 DNA follows: TGTGCCAGCACGACAGGGGCGAACACCGGGGAGCTGTTTTTT.

This clonotype was counted only a few times. The chain combines TRBV20-1 with TRBJ1-5, with D possibly matching TRBD1 (5 bases). The V end lost 0 bases, the J end lost 10 bases, and 16 bases lay between the germline ends. CDR1 and CDR2 (germline): DFQATT, SNEGSKA (reference sequence). CDR3 length equals 14 residues. CDR3 nucleotides: TGCAGTGCTAGAGATCGGGCAGGGTACCGACCCCAGCATTTT. Its translation is CSARDRAGYRPQHF.

This clonotype was picked up many times. This chain connects TRBV7-9 to TRBJ1-1, with no clear D. Trimming pared 1 base from V and 0 bases from J, leaving 9 bases between. CDR3 size: 15 residues. Germline CDR1 is SEHNR and CDR2 is FQNEAQ (reference sequence). The CDR3 sequence is CASSLGTTLNTEAFF. The CDR3 DNA follows: TGTGCCAGCAGCTTAGGAACCACCTTGAACACTGAAGCTTTCTTT.

The rearrangement links TRBV15 to TRBJ2-1, with a weak D call TRBD2 (6 bases). V shed 1 base and J shed 1 base, with 11 bases lying between them. The CDR3 contains 16 residues. The germline V gene has CDR1 LNHNV and CDR2 YYDKDF (reference sequence). This chain's CDR3 is CATSRGGGLSYNEQFF. CDR3 bases: TGTGCCACCAGCAGAGGGGGAGGTTTATCCTACAATGAGCAGTTCTTC.

With respect to this clonotype: A much more abundant neighbour one base away suggests this may be a read error. Here the CDR3 omits its conserved ending phenylalanine or tryptophan, so a read error is the likely source. This chain uses TRBV25-1 with TRBJ2-7; D is possibly TRBD2 (6 bases). Trimming took 3 bases from V and 5 from J, leaving 20 bases between them. The CDR3 contains 16 residues. CDR1 is MGHDK, CDR2 SYGVNS, per germline. For the CDR3, the DNA is TGTGCCAGCAGTGATTGGGAGGTGTGGGGCGGCGACGAGCAGTACCTC. As protein: CASSDWEVWGGDEQYL.

This clonotype showed up just a few times. J is TRBJ2-3 and V is TRBV9, with TRBD2 as a possible D gene (6 bases). The CDR3 has 15 amino acids. Trimming cost V 4 bases and J 0 bases, with 12 bases left between them. Per the germline V gene, CDR1 is SGDLS and CDR2 is YYNGEE. CDR3 sequence: CASSYGGTSTDTQYF. CDR3 DNA: TGTGCCAGCAGCTACGGGGGAACTAGCACAGATACGCAGTATTTT.

J is TRBJ2-1 and V is TRBV6-2 or TRBV6-3; 9 bases match TRBD2. This CDR3 is 16 amino acids long. The ends lost 2 bases at V and 8 bases at J; junction bases unmatched: 10. In germline, CDR1 is MNHEY, CDR2 SVGEGT. This CDR3 reads CASSYGRSGGTYEQFF. Written as DNA, the CDR3 is TGTGCCAGCAGTTACGGGCGAAGCGGGGGGACTTATGAGCAGTTCTTC.

Comments on this clonotype: This could be a read error, since a much larger clone is one nucleotide away. J is TRBJ2-5 and V is TRBV29-1, with 7 bases fitting TRBD1. Germline V CDR1 and CDR2: SQVTM, ANQGSEA. The CDR3 has 13 residues. CDR3 sequence reads: CCVAGTDGETQYF. CDR3 nucleotides: TGCTGCGTTGCAGGGACAGACGGAGAGACCCAGTACTTC.

This clonotype was observed at least ten times. The gene calls are TRBV20-1 and TRBJ2-7; 7 bases fit TRBD1. The CDR3 length is 15 residues. V was clipped by 0 bases and J by 1 base; unmatched bases: 6. The germline V gene encodes CDR1 DFQATT and CDR2 SNEGSKA (reference sequence). For the CDR3, the DNA is TGCAGTGCTAGAGACACGGGACAGTGGTCCTACGAGCAGTACTTC. The encoded protein is CSARDTGQWSYEQYF.

This clonotype was recorded at least ten times. The chain recombines TRBV7-9 with TRBJ2-5; D could derive from TRBD1 or TRBD2 (5 bases each). Germline V gene sequence: CDR1 SEHNR, CDR2 FQNEAQ (reference sequence). The CDR3 extends over 13 amino acids. The V gene lost 6 bases and the J gene lost 3 bases, with 11 bases spanning the gap. The CDR3 DNA follows: TGTGCCAGCAGTCCCCGGGACGAAGAGACCCAGTACTTC. Its protein is CASSPRDEETQYF.

This clonotype was observed many times. The chain combines TRBV9 with TRBJ2-6; D unresolved. V lost 5 bases, J lost 0 bases, and 6 bases lay in between. The CDR3 runs to 14 residues. Germline CDR1 and CDR2: SGDLS and YYNGEE. The CDR3 spells CASSENSGANVLTF. The CDR3 DNA follows: TGTGCCAGCAGTGAGAACTCTGGGGCCAACGTCCTGACTTTC.

This clonotype was found a few times. The chain uses TRBV7-8 and TRBJ2-5; no firm D call. This CDR3 is 14 amino acids long. Between the trimmed V and J ends, which lost 0 bases and 5 bases, there was a span of 10 bases. Germline V gene data show CDR1 as SGHVS and CDR2 as FQNEAQ. CDR3 DNA: TGTGCCAGCAGCTTAGCGCTATTGGAGGAGACCCAGTACTTC. Translating gives CASSLALLEETQYF.

This chain links TRBV4-3 with TRBJ1-4, with a tentative D call TRBD1 (5 bases). The CDR3 length is 14 residues. V lost 3 bases to trimming and J lost 10 bases, with 15 bases between them. Germline V CDR1 and CDR2: LGHNA, YSLEER. For the CDR3, the DNA is TGCGCCAGCAGCCAGGGGGAAAAGTTCGGAAAACTGTTTTTT. This encodes CASSQGEKFGKLFF.

This clonotype was detected many times. This chain joins TRBV28 and TRBJ2-7; 7 nucleotides align to TRBD2. The CDR3 loop spans 15 amino acids. The germline gives CDR1 MDHEN, CDR2 SYDVKM. V lost 5 bases, J lost 3 bases, and 10 bases stayed unmatched. The CDR3 reads CASSPASGAHYEQYF. The CDR3 DNA reads as TGTGCCAGCAGTCCCGCTAGCGGAGCTCACTACGAGCAGTACTTC.

This chain connects TRBV2 to TRBJ1-5; no reliable D call. The CDR3 extends over 16 amino acids. Germline CDR1 reads SNHLY; CDR2 reads FYNNEI. Trimming removed 4 bases at V and 9 bases at J, with 22 bases between. CDR3 residues: CASSAEDSTGDRPQHF. CDR3 in DNA: TGTGCCAGCAGTGCTGAGGATAGTACTGGCGATCGGCCCCAGCATTTT. Filled out from reference TRBV2 and TRBJ1-5, the complete variable domain reads EPEVTQTPSHQVTQMGQEVILRCVPISNHLYFYWYRQILGQKVEFLVSFYNNEISEKSEIFDDQFSVERPDGSNFTLKIRSTKLEDSAMYFCASSAEDSTGDRPQHFGDGTRLSIL.

This clonotype was detected many times. The chain couples TRBV7-9 to TRBJ2-7, with a possible D match to TRBD2 (5 bases). Trimming cost V 11 bases and J 4 bases, with 12 bases left between them. Germline CDR1 is SEHNR and CDR2 is FQNEAQ (reference sequence). The CDR3 runs to 11 residues. The CDR3 DNA reads TGTGCCGGAGGTGACGGGTACGAGCAGTACTTC. It yields the protein CAGGDGYEQYF.

In its sample, this clonotype was seen many times. V gene TRBV29-1 combines with J gene TRBJ2-3, with TRBD2 matching over 11 bases. The CDR3 is 15 residues long. Germline CDR1 and CDR2: SQVTM and ANQGSEA. The ends lost 7 bases at V and 5 bases at J; junction bases unmatched: 11. The CDR3 spells CSAFGASGGKDTQYF. As DNA, the CDR3 is TGCAGCGCGTTTGGGGCTAGCGGGGGGAAAGATACGCAGTATTTT.

Notes on this clonotype: A much bigger clone sits one base away, suggesting this may be a read error. J is TRBJ1-1 and V is TRBV5-5, with a possible D match to TRBD1 (5 bases). The CDR3 is 15 residues long. Germline V gene lookup returns CDR1 SGHKS and CDR2 YYEKEE (reference sequence). The CDR3 reads CASSLRDRLNTEVFF. CDR3 nucleotides: TGTGCCAGCAGCTTGCGAGACAGATTGAACACTGAAGTTTTCTTT.

This clonotype was seen only a few times. The rearrangement joins TRBV6-5 to TRBJ2-3, with TRBD2 as a possible D gene (6 bases). The germline gives CDR1 MNHEY, CDR2 SVGAGI. Trimming took off 8 bases at V and 3 bases at J, with 18 bases between the two ends. The CDR3 totals 15 residues. CDR3 in amino acids: CASRRDPLATDTQYF. The CDR3, as DNA: TGTGCCAGCCGGAGGGACCCCTTAGCAACAGATACGCAGTATTTT.

Concerning this clonotype: This could be a read error, since a much larger clone is one nucleotide away. The chain links TRBV6-6 to TRBJ2-3, with TRBD2 matching over 8 bases. Germline lookup yields CDR1 MNHNY and CDR2 SVGAGI (reference sequence). The CDR3 extends over 14 amino acids. V gave up 4 bases and J gave up 3 bases; unmatched junction bases: 3. CDR3 sequence (DNA): TGTGCCAGCAGTTGCGGGGGGTTGACAGATACGCAGTATTTT. Protein sequence: CASSCGGLTDTQYF.

This clonotype showed up many times. The chain couples TRBV6-5 to TRBJ1-5; 8 positions agree with TRBD1. This CDR3 is built from 14 residues. CDR1 is MNHEY and CDR2 is SVGAGI in the germline V gene. With 5 bases clipped from V and 5 bases from J, the junction kept 5 bases outside the gene matches. The CDR3 bases are TGTGCCAGCAGTAGCACGGACAGGGATCAGCCCCAGCATTTT. It translates to CASSSTDRDQPQHF.

About this clonotype itself: A much bigger clone sits one base away, suggesting this may be a read error. The J gene is TRBJ2-3, the V gene TRBV9; 9 bases align to TRBD2. Germline values: CDR1 SGDLS, CDR2 YYNGEE. This CDR3 has 15 residues. The CDR3 protein is CASSVASGGPDKQYF. DNA for the CDR3: TGTGCCAGCAGCGTAGCCAGCGGGGGGCCAGATAAGCAGTATTTT.